This is a list of T cell receptor beta chains from one sample in a study of T cells in Graves' hyperthyroidism and ophthalmopathy. One entry per CDR3 protein, called by TCRdb with MiXCR from the multiplex PCR reads. The sample holds a few hundred thousand distinct CDR3 sequences; around 42% are singletons and the top ten take around 8%. Sample: peripheral blood or thyroid tissue (not recorded which). These receptors were collected from a woman under 30 with Graves' hyperthyroidism. Each CDR3 is given with its conserved first and last residue. The order of the fields is J gene, clone size, D gene, V gene, CDR3 protein, CDR3 DNA. The D gene is left open where the match is weak. Expanded clones are given a class, and other clones once, few, many or no size at all.

TRBJ1-5	-	-	TRBV12-3/TRBV12-4	CASSLRGGPDYCNQPQHF	TGTGCCAGCAGTTTGAGGGGTGGCCCAGACTATTGCAATCAGCCCCAGCATTTT
TRBJ1-4	-	TRBD1	TRBV7-6	CASSLGDRGKLFF	TGTGCCAGCAGCTTGGGGGACAGGGGAAAACTGTTTTTT
TRBJ1-5	-	-	TRBV7-2	CASSLSAGPNQPQHF	TGTGCCAGCAGCTTATCGGCGGGGCCTAATCAGCCCCAGCATTTT
TRBJ1-5	many	-	TRBV2	CASRDSHSNQPQHF	TGTGCCAGCAGGGACAGTCATAGCAATCAGCCCCAGCATTTT
TRBJ2-3	-	-	TRBV12-5	CASRLDYGTDTQYF	TGTGCTAGCCGACTAGATTACGGCACAGATACGCAGTATTTT
TRBJ1-4	-	-	TRBV20-1	CSAYQGVRDNEKLFF	TGCAGTGCGTACCAGGGAGTCAGGGATAATGAAAAACTGTTTTTT
TRBJ1-5	many	TRBD1	TRBV4-2	CASSQGQGKNQPQHF	TGTGCCAGCAGCCAAGGACAGGGGAAAAATCAGCCCCAGCATTTT
TRBJ1-2	-	TRBD1	TRBV6-1	CASSPQGALGYTF	TGTGCCAGCAGTCCACAGGGGGCGCTTGGCTACACCTTC
TRBJ2-7	many	-	TRBV29-1	CSVEGATYEQYF	TGCAGCGTTGAGGGTGCGACCTACGAGCAGTACTTC
TRBJ2-7	few	TRBD2	TRBV29-1	CSVASGATYEQYF	TGCAGCGTCGCTAGCGGGGCAACCTACGAGCAGTACTTC
TRBJ2-2	-	TRBD2	TRBV7-3	CASSLIPASGGELFF	TGTGCCAGCAGCTTAATCCCGGCTAGCGGCGGGGAGCTGTTTTTT
TRBJ1-1	-	-	TRBV4-2	CASSQDRDSEAFF	TGTGCCAGCAGCCAGGACCGGGACTCTGAAGCTTTCTTT
TRBJ1-1	many	TRBD1	TRBV5-8	CASSGRDRVTEAFF	TGTGCCAGCAGCGGTAGGGACAGGGTCACTGAAGCTTTCTTT